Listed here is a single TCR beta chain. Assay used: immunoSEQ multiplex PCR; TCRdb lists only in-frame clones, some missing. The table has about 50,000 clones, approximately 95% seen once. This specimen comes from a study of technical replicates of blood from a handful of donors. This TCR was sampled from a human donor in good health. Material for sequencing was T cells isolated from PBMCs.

CDR3 sequence reads: CASSRTGKRFYQPQHF. The CDR3 DNA is TGTGCCAGTTCCCGGACAGGGAAACGATTTTATCAGCCCCAGCATTTT. The chain combines TRBV27 with TRBJ1-5, with 8 bases matching TRBD1. V lost 9 bases, J lost 5 bases, and 15 bases stayed unmatched. Germline CDR1 MNHEY, CDR2 SMNVEV (reference sequence). The CDR3 totals 16 residues.